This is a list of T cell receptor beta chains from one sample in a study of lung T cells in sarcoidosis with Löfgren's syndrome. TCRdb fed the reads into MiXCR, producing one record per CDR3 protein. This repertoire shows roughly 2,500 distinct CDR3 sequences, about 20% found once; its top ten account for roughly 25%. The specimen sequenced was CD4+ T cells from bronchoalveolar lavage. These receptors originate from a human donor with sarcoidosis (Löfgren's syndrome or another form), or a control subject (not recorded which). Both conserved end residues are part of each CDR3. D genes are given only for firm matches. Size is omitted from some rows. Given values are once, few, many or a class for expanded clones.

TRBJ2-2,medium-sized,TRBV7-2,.,CASSLDRNTGELFF,TGTGCCAGCAGCTTAGACAGGAACACCGGGGAGCTGTTTTTT
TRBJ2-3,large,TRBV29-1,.,CSGTWRGADTQYF,TGCAGCGGGACCTGGAGGGGCGCAGATACGCAGTATTTT
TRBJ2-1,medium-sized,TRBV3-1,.,CASSKHYNEQFF,TGTGCCAGCAGCAAACATTATAATGAGCAGTTCTTC
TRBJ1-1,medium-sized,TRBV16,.,CASSQFSGGSGTEAFF,TGTGCCAGCAGCCAATTTTCGGGGGGAAGTGGCACTGAAGCTTTCTTT
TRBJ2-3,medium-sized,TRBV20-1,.,CSASLFLQSTDTQYF,TGCAGTGCTAGCCTCTTCCTACAAAGCACAGATACGCAGTATTTT
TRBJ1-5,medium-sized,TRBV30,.,CAWSVQGRDSNQPQHF,TGTGCCTGGAGTGTACAAGGCAGGGATAGCAATCAGCCCCAGCATTTT
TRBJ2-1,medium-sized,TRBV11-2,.,CASSLDFLSEQFF,TGTGCCAGCAGCTTAGATTTTTTATCTGAGCAGTTCTTC
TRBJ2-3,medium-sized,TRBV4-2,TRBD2,CASSQGRGTDTQYF,TGTGCCAGCAGCCAAGGGCGGGGGACAGATACGCAGTATTTT
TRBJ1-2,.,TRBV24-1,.,CAISARTDRGYTF,TGTGCCATCAGTGCTCGGACCGACCGGGGCTACACCTTC
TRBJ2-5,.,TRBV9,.,CASSSGTVGAETQYF,TGTGCCAGCAGCTCCGGGACGGTTGGGGCTGAGACCCAGTACTTC
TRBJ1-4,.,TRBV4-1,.,CASSPAGGQGTNEKLFF,TGCGCCAGCAGTCCCGCTGGTGGTCAGGGGACTAATGAAAAACTGTTTTTT
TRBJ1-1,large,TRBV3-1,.,CASSQDYSSNTEAFF,TGTGCCAGCAGCCAAGATTACAGCTCGAACACTGAAGCTTTCTTT
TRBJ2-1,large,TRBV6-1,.,CASRTNSQSGSYNEQFF,TGTGCCAGCAGGACAAACTCCCAGTCAGGCTCCTACAATGAGCAGTTCTTC
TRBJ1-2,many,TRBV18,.,CASSPPVTASYGYTF,TGTGCCAGCTCACCACCGGTGACAGCGAGCTATGGCTACACCTTC
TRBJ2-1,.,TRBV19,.,CASSTGEPAREQFF,TGTGCCAGTAGTACGGGGGAGCCCGCTCGCGAGCAGTTCTTC
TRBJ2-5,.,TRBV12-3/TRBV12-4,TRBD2,CASSYDGGKTQYF,TGTGCCAGCAGCTACGACGGGGGGAAGACCCAGTACTTC
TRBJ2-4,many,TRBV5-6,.,CASNKMDSEEYF,TGTGCCAGCAACAAAATGGACAGTGAGGAGTACTTC
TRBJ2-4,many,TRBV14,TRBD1,CASRAGGISKNIQYF,TGTGCCAGCAGGGCAGGGGGTATATCCAAAAACATTCAGTACTTC
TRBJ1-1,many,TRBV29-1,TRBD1,CSPNYRGRSGTEAFF,TGCAGCCCTAATTACAGGGGAAGGTCGGGAACTGAAGCTTTCTTT
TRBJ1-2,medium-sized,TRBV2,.,CASSGSQGRGGYTF,TGTGCCAGCAGTGGGTCACAGGGCCGGGGTGGCTACACCTTC
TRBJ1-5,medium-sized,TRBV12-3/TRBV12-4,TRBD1,CASSHRDRVQPQHF,TGTGCCAGCAGCCACCGGGACAGGGTCCAGCCCCAGCATTTT
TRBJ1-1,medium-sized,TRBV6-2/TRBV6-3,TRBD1,CASTQGTEAFF,TGTGCCAGCACACAGGGGACTGAAGCTTTCTTT
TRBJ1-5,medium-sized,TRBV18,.,CASSPLRDQPQHF,TGTGCCAGCTCACCATTACGAGATCAGCCCCAGCATTTT
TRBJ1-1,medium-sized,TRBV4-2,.,CASSQDFGRNTEAFF,TGTGCCAGCAGCCAAGATTTCGGCAGGAACACTGAAGCTTTCTTT
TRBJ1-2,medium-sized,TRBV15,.,CATSRDRGSYTF,TGTGCCACCAGCAGAGATCGGGGGAGCTACACCTTC
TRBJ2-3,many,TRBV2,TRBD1,CASRMDRAGDTQYF,TGTGCCAGCAGAATGGACAGGGCCGGAGATACGCAGTATTTT
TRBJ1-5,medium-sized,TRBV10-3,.,CAISEPGEPQHF,TGTGCCATCAGTGAGCCAGGGGAGCCCCAGCATTTT
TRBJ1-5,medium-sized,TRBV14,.,CASSQTGGQPQHF,TGTGCCAGCAGCCAAACGGGGGGCCAGCCCCAGCATTTT
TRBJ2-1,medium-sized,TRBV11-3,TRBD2,CASSPSGSAWSYNEQFF,TGTGCCAGCAGTCCAAGCGGGAGCGCATGGTCCTACAATGAGCAGTTCTTC
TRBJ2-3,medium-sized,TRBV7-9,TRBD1,CASSPRGPDTQYF,TGTGCCAGCAGTCCAAGGGGGCCAGATACGCAGTATTTT
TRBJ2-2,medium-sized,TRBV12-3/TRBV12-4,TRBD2,CASSLAGDTGELFF,TGTGCCAGCAGTTTGGCGGGAGACACCGGGGAGCTGTTTTTT
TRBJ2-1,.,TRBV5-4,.,CASSFMVAEYNEQSF,TGTGCCAGCAGCTTTATGGTAGCGGAGTACAATGAGCAGTCCTTC
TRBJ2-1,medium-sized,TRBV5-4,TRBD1,CASSLAGRTGGNEQFF,TGTGCCAGCAGCTTGGCCGGAAGGACAGGGGGCAATGAGCAGTTCTTC
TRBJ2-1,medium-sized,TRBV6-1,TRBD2,CASSEAAQRELGEQFF,TGTGCCAGCAGTGAAGCAGCCCAGCGGGAGTTGGGTGAGCAGTTCTTC
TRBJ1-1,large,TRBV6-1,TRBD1,CASSTGAGTEAFF,TGTGCCAGCAGTACAGGGGCTGGGACTGAAGCTTTCTTT
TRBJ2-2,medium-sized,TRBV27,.,CASSRRQNVRTGELFF,TGTGCCAGCAGTAGAAGACAGAACGTTCGCACCGGGGAGCTGTTTTTT
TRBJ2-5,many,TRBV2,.,CASSPESRETQYF,TGTGCCAGCAGCCCCGAGTCTCGAGAGACCCAGTACTTC
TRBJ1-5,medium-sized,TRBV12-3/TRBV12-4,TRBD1,CASSFGQGYLWGNQPQHF,TGTGCCAGCAGTTTCGGACAGGGATATTTATGGGGTAATCAGCCCCAGCATTTT
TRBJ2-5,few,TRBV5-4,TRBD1,CASSSTTGGRGETQYF,TGTGCCAGCAGCTCCACTACAGGGGGCAGGGGAGAGACCCAGTACTTC
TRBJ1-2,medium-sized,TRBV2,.,CASTYTPGTDYGYTF,TGTGCCAGCACCTATACCCCGGGTACGGACTATGGCTACACCTTC
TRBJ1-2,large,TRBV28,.,CASIQNGGINYGYTF,TGTGCCAGCATTCAAAATGGGGGAATTAACTATGGCTACACCTTC
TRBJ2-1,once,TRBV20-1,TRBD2,CSAIRSGRRDEQFF,TGTAGTGCTATTCGTAGCGGGAGGAGAGATGAGCAGTTCTTC
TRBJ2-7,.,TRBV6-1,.,CASTPKASANEQHF,TGTGCCAGCACCCCGAAGGCTAGCGCGAACGAGCAGCACTTC